This TCR beta chain was documented in a study of cytomegalovirus exposure and HLA in healthy donors (dated by TCRdb to 2016 to 2017). Background for the entire study: An earlier analysis of roughly 500 of the donors reported roughly 300 Gb of sequence data and 100 million to 140 million unique TCR beta sequences from about 179 million T cells. An early release covering approximately 600 HLA-typed donors comprised about 300 gigabases of sequencing data and tens of millions of unique TCR sequences. Of the 300 to 500 genotyped donors, 80% to 90% were placed in the genetic ancestry cluster associated with self-reported Caucasian donors. The study was designed to test whether signatures of past pathogen exposure could be identified by cataloging public T cell receptors. Using immunosequencing, the study profiled T cell repertoires from fewer than 850 subjects and related those repertoires to cytomegalovirus serostatus. A separate validation cohort of more than 100 different subjects was used in addition to the approximately 700-subject first cohort. High-throughput TCR immunosequencing, statistical association of individual TCRs with disease status, and machine learning were combined to predict cytomegalovirus infection status. A later analysis re-examined previously published TCR beta repertoires from roughly 720 donors and added high-resolution HLA genotyping to investigate patterns of TCR occurrence. Rather than using new phenotypic data, the later analysis identified candidate immune exposures from TCR beta sequences and from how often those sequences occurred across donors. An earlier analysis of fewer than 750 of the donors used high-throughput TCR beta sequencing to judge whether each TCR beta V gene segment behaved as functional or pseudogenic. Donor age, sex, ethnicity and CMV serostatus were compiled alongside the repertoire data. A later genetic analysis took genome-wide SNP genotypes for about three fifths of the 666 donors and used that subset as a discovery cohort. All discovery cohort repertoires had been generated using a single sequencing platform. Both class I and class II loci were covered by HLA typing, at four-digit resolution. Typing coverage varied by locus: roughly 620-640 donors for A, B, C, DRB1 and DQB1; 522 for DQA1; around 570 for DPA1; approximately 490 for DPB1. Four or five DR-DQ haplotypes were handled as single units for association and clustering because linkage in the cohort was strong. On average, around 230,000 unique TCR beta nucleotide sequences were sequenced per donor among some 430 genotyped donors of the cohort, with around 19% of those sequences being non-productive.

Taken from cysteine to phenylalanine, the CDR3 has 18 residues. The read is trimmed to its CDR3 DNA, 54 bases read in frame from base 1. Broader findings and caveats from the paper: A later analysis found that TCR association rates varied across HLA loci, with DRB1 alleles showing the most associated TCRs and HLA-C alleles the fewest. A later analysis associated some 17,000 TCR beta sequences with specific HLA alleles at a false discovery rate of 0.05. A few of the identified cytomegalovirus-associated TCR beta chains were confirmed in vitro to be specific for cytomegalovirus antigens. Across donors, most TCR sequences were observed very rarely, whereas some public TCRs were present in many individuals. Correlated functional status among segregating V segments might reflect linkage disequilibrium, but an unknown experimental factor could not be ruled out. Because HLA typing was missing for some donors at each locus, association tests included only the typed subset. A later genetic analysis reported fewer N-insertions in productive TCRs among donors in an Asian-associated ancestry cluster than the roughly 700-donor mean. A later analysis reported that several top co-occurrence clusters appeared linked to parvovirus B19, influenza, CMV and Epstein-Barr virus. V-gene and J-gene trimming of TCR beta chains was associated with a missense DCLRE1C variant in a later genetic analysis, and the association was replicated in an independent cohort. Assigning TCR associations to individual alleles was difficult when HLA alleles, especially DR and DQ, strongly co-occurred. It was suggested by the authors that the approach could potentially be generalized to other disease states and immunological phenotypes. Compared with equally common non-associated chains, HLA-associated TCR beta chains in a later analysis were more clonally expanded and had lower generation probabilities. CMV serostatus was the only immune exposure information available for the cohort. Cytomegalovirus status was reported to be diagnosed by the classifier with high specificity and sensitivity in both the original and validation cohorts. Presence/absence analyses assumed roughly uniform sequencing depth across donors, an assumption that may not hold. A cluster of highly shared sequence variants was judged likely to be a technical artifact of the sequencing pipeline. This cohort had only TCR beta chains sequenced, and the lack of alpha or paired-chain data limited which features could be detected. A further reported finding was that TCR beta sequences accurately predicted the HLA-A and HLA-B alleles for most subjects in the first cohort. Because the 87-base-pair reads could not distinguish some IMGT-functional V segments, including TRBV6-2 and TRBV6-3, those segments were excluded. Most CMV-associated TCR beta chains appeared to be HLA-restricted in a later analysis, and the HLA associations seemed to be driven largely by CMV exposure. The study listed 164 TCR beta chains as associated with cytomegalovirus. In an earlier analysis of approximately 590 of the donors, most TCR beta V segments were observed in productive rearrangements about 90% or about 30% of the time, broadly matching IMGT annotations. Because counts were too low, more than 15 rarely observed V segments, including chromosome 9 orphons, were left out of the earlier analysis of some 640 of the donors.

Libraries were prepared through the immunoSEQ multiplex PCR assay. For the multiplex PCR, a mixture combining 60 forward primers for TCR Vbeta segments and 13 reverse primers for TCR Jbeta segments was used. The CDR3 region of rearranged TCR beta genes was amplified from genomic DNA with a multiplex PCR assay. The amplified TCR beta libraries were sequenced on the Illumina HiSeq System as 87-base-pair reads. In the source study's methods: Across the 600 to 700 repertoires, a later analysis counted 78 million or so unique TCR beta chains, around 11 million of which were shared by at least two donors. Raw reads were error-corrected and collapsed into unique sequences with a nearest-neighbor algorithm that merged closely related sequences to remove PCR and sequencing errors. CDR3 sequences were aligned to IMGT reference sequences to assign V, D and J gene segments. For a sequence to be retained, a match of at least six nucleotides was required to both a V gene segment and a J gene segment. A rearrangement was called productive if the CDR3 had no stop codons and remained in frame with V and J, and every other rearrangement was called non-productive. CDR3 was defined according to IMGT convention as the region running from the second conserved V-encoded cysteine to the conserved J-encoded phenylalanine. Sequences without an unambiguous match to a single V gene segment were excluded from the earlier analysis of 450 to 750 of the donors. An earlier analysis of approximately 590 of the donors called V segments functional above 56.7% productive rearrangements and segregating when the between-donor standard deviation exceeded 5%. A statistical classification framework was built to diagnose cytomegalovirus status from the catalog of TCR beta chain sequences. In a later analysis, V and J genes were assigned by comparing TCR nucleotide sequences against IMGT/GENE-DB human TR gene sequences. A later analysis assigned CDR3 sequences and most-parsimonious VDJ recombination scenarios with the TCRdist pipeline. A later analysis defined each TCR beta chain by its CDR3 amino acid sequence plus V-gene family, and excluded reads lacking a unique V-gene family. In a later analysis, 450 to 600 highly shared, low-generation-probability nucleotide sequences were removed to address suspected cross-contamination and a sequencing artifact. A later analysis calculated a clonal expansion index for each public chain from normalized within-repertoire ranks of inferred template counts. Generation probabilities in a later analysis came from a VDJ recombination model fitted to out-of-frame rearrangements, and those results were checked against IGoR. In a later analysis, TCR-TCR, TCR-HLA and TCR-CMV co-occurrence was scored with hypergeometric tests, and a repertoire-size bias correction was applied to TCR pairs. In a later analysis, false discovery rates were estimated by permuting HLA or CMV assignments 20 times. In a later analysis, co-occurring TCRs were grouped using DBSCAN, and TCRdist sequence similarity was added for clustering within HLA-allele-positive subsets. Co-occurrence clustering excluded repertoires with fewer than 30,000 or more than 120,000 public chains, plus five with anomalous nucleotide sharing. This is the immuneACCESS table as TCRdb keeps it, with only in-frame sequences that have V and J called. A part of the clones is gone; compared with another copy, unresolved V genes explain less than half, and the rest is unexplained. The V and J calls and the clone size are those of that table, but D and trimming were determined from the DNA. Counted in this sample were some 95,000 clones; around 73% of them appeared once. The top ten hold 4.1% of the sample.

The cohort was made up of roughly 670 healthy bone marrow donors. Cohort members were all nominally healthy when sampled, although unrecorded immune exposures were likely present. The donor was CMV seropositive and was included in the group of 290 or so seropositive cohort members. Each donor provided a peripheral blood sample, and peripheral blood mononuclear cells were used for TCR beta sequencing. Genomic DNA extraction from the blood cell samples was performed with the Qiagen DNeasy Blood Extraction Kit. Worth noting for this clone: Its antigen remains undetermined. It has no much larger one-base neighbor in the sample; base qualities were not kept.

This chain is built from TRBV21-1 and TRBJ1-5; the listed D gene, TRBD1, was not tested against the DNA. TRBV21-1 represents a pseudogene. Sample: PBMCs. The clonotype comes from a woman between 40 and 55 years old in good health and CMV-seropositive. The DNA reads as follows: TGTGCCAGCACCAAGGGGGCTCCCAATCTGCCACTTAATCAGCCCCAGCATTTT. Its coded protein is CASTKGAPNLPLNQPQHF.